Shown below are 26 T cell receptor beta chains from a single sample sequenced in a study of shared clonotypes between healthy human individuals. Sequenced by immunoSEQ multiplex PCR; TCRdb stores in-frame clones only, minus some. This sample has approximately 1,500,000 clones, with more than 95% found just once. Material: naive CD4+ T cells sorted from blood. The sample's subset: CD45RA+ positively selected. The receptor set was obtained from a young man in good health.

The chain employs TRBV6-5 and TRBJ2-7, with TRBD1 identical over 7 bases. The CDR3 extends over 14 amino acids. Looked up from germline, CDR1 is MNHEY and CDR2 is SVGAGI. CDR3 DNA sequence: TGTGCATCCCAACGTCGACAGGGCGAGTACGAGCAGTACTTC. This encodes CASQRRQGEYEQYF.

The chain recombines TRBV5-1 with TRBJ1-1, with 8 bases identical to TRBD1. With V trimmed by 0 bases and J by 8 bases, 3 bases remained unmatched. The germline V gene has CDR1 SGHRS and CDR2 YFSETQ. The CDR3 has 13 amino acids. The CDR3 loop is CASSLVGDREAFF. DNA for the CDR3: TGCGCCAGCAGCTTGGTGGGGGACAGGGAAGCTTTCTTT.

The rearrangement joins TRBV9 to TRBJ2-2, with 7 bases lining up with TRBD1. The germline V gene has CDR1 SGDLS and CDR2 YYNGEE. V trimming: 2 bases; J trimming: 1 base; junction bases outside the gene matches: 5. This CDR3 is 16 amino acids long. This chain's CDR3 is CASSVVRTGNTGELFF. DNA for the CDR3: TGTGCCAGCAGCGTCGTCCGGACAGGGAACACCGGGGAGCTGTTTTTT.

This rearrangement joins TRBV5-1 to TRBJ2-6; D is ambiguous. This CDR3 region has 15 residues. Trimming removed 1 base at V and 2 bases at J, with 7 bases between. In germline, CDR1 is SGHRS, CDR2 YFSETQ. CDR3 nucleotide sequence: TGCGCCAGCAGCTTGAGAGTTGCTGGGGCCAACGTCCTGACTTTC. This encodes CASSLRVAGANVLTF.

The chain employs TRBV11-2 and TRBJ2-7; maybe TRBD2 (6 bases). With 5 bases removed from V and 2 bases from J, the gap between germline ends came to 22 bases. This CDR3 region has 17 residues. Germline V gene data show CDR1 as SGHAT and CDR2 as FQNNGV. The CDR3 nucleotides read TGTGCCAGCAGCATAGGTAGTGGGAGGAGGGGCACCTACGAGCAGTACTTC. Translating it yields CASSIGSGRRGTYEQYF.

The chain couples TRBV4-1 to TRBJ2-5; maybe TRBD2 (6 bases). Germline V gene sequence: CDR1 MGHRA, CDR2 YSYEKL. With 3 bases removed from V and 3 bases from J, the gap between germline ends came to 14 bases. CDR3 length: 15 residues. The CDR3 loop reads CASSHSGPGEETQYF. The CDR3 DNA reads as TGCGCCAGCAGCCACAGCGGCCCGGGGGAAGAGACCCAGTACTTC.

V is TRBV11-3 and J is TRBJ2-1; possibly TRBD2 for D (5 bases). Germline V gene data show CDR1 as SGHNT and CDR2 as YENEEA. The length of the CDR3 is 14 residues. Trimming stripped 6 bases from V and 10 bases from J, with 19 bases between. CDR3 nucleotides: TGTGCCAGCAGGCGTTCGACTCGGGATCCCGAGCAGTTCTTC. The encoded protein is CASRRSTRDPEQFF.

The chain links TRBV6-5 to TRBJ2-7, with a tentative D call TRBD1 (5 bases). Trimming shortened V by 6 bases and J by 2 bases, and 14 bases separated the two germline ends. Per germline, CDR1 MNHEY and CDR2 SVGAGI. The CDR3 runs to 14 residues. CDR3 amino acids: CASSLVVGAYEQYF. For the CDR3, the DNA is TGTGCCAGCAGCTTGGTAGTAGGGGCCTACGAGCAGTACTTC.

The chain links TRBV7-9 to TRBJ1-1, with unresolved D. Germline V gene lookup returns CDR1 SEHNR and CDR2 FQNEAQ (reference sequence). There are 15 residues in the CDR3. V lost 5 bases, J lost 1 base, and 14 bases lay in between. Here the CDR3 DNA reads TGTGCCAGCAGCCGCATCGGGCGGCCGAACACTGAAGCTTTCTTT. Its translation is CASSRIGRPNTEAFF.

CDR3 residues: CASSPAGGIDGNEQFF. The CDR3 region has the DNA TGTGCCAGCAGCCCCGCAGGGGGCATCGATGGCAATGAGCAGTTCTTC. The V call is TRBV9, the J call TRBJ2-1; 8 nucleotides match TRBD1. This CDR3 comprises 16 residues. CDR1 is SGDLS, CDR2 YYNGEE, per germline. J was trimmed by 6 bases and V by 4 bases; bases with no gene match: 12. Combining the CDR3 with reference TRBV9 and TRBJ2-1 gives the whole variable domain DSGVTQTPKHLITATGQRVTLRCSPRSGDLSVYWYQQSLDQGLQFLIQYYNGEERAKGNILERFSAQQFPDLHSELNLSSLELGDSALYFCASSPAGGIDGNEQFFGPGTRLTVL.

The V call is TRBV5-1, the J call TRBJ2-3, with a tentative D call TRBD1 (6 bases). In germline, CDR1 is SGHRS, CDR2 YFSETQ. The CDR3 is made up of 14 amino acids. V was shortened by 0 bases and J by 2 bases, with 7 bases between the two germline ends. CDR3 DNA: TGCGCCAGCAGCTTGGGGACAGCCACAGATACGCAGTATTTT. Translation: CASSLGTATDTQYF. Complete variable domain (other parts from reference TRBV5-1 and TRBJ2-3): KAGVTQTPRYLIKTRGQQVTLSCSPISGHRSVSWYQQTPGQGLQFLFEYFSETQRNKGNFPGRFSGRQFSNSRSEMNVSTLELGDSALYLCASSLGTATDTQYFGPGTRLTVL.

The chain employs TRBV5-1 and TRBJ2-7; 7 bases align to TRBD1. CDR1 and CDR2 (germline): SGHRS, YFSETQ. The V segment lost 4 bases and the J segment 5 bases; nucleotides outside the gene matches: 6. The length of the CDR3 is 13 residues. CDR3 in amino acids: CASSVTGRDEQYF. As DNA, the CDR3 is TGCGCCAGCAGCGTGACAGGGAGAGACGAGCAGTACTTC.

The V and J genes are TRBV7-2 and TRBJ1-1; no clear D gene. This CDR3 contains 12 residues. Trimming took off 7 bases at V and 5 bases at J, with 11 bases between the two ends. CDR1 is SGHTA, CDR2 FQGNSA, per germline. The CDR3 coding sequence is TGTGCCAGCAACCTAGGCAATACTGAAGCTTTCTTT. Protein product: CASNLGNTEAFF.

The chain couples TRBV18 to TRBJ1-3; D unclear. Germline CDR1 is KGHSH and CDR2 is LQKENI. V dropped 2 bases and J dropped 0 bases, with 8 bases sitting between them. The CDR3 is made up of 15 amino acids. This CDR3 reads CASSPNGPSGNTIYF. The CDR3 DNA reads TGTGCCAGCTCACCAAACGGACCCTCTGGAAACACCATATATTTT.

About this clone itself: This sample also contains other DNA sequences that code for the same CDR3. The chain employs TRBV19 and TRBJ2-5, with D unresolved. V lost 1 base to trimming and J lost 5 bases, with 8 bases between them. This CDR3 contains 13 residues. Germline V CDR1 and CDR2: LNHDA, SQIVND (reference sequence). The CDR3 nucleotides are TGTGCCAGTAGTATAGGAACCGCGGAGACCCAGTACTTC. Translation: CASSIGTAETQYF.

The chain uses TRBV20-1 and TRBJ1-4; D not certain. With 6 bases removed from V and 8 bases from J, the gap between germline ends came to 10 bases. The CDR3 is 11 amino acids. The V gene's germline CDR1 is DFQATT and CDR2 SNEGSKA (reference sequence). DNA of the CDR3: TGCAGTGCCCAGTCGAGAGAAAAACTGTTTTTT. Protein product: CSAQSREKLFF.

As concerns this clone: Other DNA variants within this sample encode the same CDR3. The CDR3, as DNA: TGTGCCAGCTCCCCTGAGGGGGGCAACTATGGCTACACCTTC. It is translated as CASSPEGGNYGYTF. The V and J genes are TRBV18 and TRBJ1-2; a weak D match, TRBD1 (6 bases). CDR3 length equals 14 residues. The ends were cut back, 6 bases at V and 2 bases at J, with 13 bases in the middle. Germline CDR1 reads KGHSH; CDR2 reads LQKENI.

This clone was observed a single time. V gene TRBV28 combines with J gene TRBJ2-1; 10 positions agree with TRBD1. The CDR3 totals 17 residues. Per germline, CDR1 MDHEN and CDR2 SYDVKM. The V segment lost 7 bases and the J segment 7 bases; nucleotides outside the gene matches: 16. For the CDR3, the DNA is TGTGCCAGCAAGGTTACCGGGACAGGGGTGAAGTGGAATGAGCAGTTCTTC. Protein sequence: CASKVTGTGVKWNEQFF. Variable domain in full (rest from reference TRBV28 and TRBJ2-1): DVKVTQSSRYLVKRTGEKVFLECVQDMDHENMFWYRQDPGLGLRLIYFSYDVKMKEKGDIPEGYSVSREKKERFSLILESASTNQTSMYLCASKVTGTGVKWNEQFFGPGTRLTVL.

The CDR3 here is CASSLFASGGSYEQYF. The CDR3 nucleotides read TGTGCCAGCAGTTTATTCGCTAGCGGGGGCTCCTACGAGCAGTACTTC. The rearrangement links TRBV27 to TRBJ2-7, with TRBD2 identical over 10 bases. V lost 1 base to trimming and J lost 0 bases; unmatched junction nucleotides: 3. Germline CDR1 MNHEY, CDR2 SMNVEV (reference sequence). The CDR3 has 16 amino acids.

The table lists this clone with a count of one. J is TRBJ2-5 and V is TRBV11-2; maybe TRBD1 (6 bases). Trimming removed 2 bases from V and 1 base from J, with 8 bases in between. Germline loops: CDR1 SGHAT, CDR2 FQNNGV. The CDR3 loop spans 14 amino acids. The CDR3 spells CASSLFRGQETQYF. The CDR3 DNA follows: TGTGCCAGCAGCTTATTCAGGGGCCAAGAGACCCAGTACTTC.

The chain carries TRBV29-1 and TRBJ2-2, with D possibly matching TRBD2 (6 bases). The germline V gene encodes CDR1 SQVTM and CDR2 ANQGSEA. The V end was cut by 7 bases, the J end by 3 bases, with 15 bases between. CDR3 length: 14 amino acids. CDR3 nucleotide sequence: TGCAGCGGTTCTAGCGACGAGTACACCGGGGAGCTGTTTTTT. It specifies CSGSSDEYTGELFF.

CDR3 nucleotides: TGTGCCAGCAGTCCATGGGGACTGTACACAGATACGCAGTATTTT. Translated, it gives CASSPWGLYTDTQYF. The chain links TRBV6-5 to TRBJ2-3; weak D call: TRBD2 (6 bases). Looked up from germline, CDR1 is MNHEY and CDR2 is SVGAGI. This CDR3 comprises 15 residues. V was clipped by 5 bases and J by 2 bases, with 14 bases between them.

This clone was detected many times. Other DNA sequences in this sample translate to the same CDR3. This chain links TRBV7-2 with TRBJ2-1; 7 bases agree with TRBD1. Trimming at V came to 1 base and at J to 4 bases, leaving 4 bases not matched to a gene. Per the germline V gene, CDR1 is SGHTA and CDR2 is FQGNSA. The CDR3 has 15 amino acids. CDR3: CASSLGTGPYNEQFF. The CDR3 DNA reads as TGTGCCAGCAGCTTAGGGACAGGACCTTACAATGAGCAGTTCTTC.

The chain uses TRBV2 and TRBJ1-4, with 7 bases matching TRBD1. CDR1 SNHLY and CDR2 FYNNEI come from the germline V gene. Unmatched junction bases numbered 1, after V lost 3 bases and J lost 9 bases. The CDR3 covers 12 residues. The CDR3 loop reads CASSETGKKLFF. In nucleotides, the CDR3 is TGTGCCAGCAGTGAGACAGGGAAAAAACTGTTTTTT.

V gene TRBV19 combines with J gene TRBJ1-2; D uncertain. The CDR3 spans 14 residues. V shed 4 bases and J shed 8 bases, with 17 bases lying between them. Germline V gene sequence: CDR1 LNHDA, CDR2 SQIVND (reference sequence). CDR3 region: CASSNRLPKGGYTF. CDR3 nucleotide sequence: TGTGCCAGTAGTAACCGCCTCCCGAAGGGCGGCTACACCTTC. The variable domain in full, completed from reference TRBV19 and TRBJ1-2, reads DGGITQSPKYLFRKEGQNVTLSCEQNLNHDAMYWYRQDPGQGLRLIYYSQIVNDFQKGDIAEGYSVSREKKESFPLTVTSAQKNPTAFYLCASSNRLPKGGYTFGSGTRLTVV.

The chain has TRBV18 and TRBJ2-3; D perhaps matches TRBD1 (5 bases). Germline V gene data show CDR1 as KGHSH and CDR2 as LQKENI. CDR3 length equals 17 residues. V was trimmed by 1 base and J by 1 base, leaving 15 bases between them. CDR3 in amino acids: CASSPRRTPRGTDTQYF. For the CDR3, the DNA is TGTGCCAGCTCACCACGTAGGACACCTAGGGGCACAGATACGCAGTATTTT. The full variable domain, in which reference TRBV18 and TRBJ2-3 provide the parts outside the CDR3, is NAGVMQNPRHLVRRRGQEARLRCSPMKGHSHVYWYRQLPEEGLKFMVYLQKENIIDESGMPKERFSAEFPKEGPSILRIQQVVRGDSAAYFCASSPRRTPRGTDTQYFGPGTRLTVL.